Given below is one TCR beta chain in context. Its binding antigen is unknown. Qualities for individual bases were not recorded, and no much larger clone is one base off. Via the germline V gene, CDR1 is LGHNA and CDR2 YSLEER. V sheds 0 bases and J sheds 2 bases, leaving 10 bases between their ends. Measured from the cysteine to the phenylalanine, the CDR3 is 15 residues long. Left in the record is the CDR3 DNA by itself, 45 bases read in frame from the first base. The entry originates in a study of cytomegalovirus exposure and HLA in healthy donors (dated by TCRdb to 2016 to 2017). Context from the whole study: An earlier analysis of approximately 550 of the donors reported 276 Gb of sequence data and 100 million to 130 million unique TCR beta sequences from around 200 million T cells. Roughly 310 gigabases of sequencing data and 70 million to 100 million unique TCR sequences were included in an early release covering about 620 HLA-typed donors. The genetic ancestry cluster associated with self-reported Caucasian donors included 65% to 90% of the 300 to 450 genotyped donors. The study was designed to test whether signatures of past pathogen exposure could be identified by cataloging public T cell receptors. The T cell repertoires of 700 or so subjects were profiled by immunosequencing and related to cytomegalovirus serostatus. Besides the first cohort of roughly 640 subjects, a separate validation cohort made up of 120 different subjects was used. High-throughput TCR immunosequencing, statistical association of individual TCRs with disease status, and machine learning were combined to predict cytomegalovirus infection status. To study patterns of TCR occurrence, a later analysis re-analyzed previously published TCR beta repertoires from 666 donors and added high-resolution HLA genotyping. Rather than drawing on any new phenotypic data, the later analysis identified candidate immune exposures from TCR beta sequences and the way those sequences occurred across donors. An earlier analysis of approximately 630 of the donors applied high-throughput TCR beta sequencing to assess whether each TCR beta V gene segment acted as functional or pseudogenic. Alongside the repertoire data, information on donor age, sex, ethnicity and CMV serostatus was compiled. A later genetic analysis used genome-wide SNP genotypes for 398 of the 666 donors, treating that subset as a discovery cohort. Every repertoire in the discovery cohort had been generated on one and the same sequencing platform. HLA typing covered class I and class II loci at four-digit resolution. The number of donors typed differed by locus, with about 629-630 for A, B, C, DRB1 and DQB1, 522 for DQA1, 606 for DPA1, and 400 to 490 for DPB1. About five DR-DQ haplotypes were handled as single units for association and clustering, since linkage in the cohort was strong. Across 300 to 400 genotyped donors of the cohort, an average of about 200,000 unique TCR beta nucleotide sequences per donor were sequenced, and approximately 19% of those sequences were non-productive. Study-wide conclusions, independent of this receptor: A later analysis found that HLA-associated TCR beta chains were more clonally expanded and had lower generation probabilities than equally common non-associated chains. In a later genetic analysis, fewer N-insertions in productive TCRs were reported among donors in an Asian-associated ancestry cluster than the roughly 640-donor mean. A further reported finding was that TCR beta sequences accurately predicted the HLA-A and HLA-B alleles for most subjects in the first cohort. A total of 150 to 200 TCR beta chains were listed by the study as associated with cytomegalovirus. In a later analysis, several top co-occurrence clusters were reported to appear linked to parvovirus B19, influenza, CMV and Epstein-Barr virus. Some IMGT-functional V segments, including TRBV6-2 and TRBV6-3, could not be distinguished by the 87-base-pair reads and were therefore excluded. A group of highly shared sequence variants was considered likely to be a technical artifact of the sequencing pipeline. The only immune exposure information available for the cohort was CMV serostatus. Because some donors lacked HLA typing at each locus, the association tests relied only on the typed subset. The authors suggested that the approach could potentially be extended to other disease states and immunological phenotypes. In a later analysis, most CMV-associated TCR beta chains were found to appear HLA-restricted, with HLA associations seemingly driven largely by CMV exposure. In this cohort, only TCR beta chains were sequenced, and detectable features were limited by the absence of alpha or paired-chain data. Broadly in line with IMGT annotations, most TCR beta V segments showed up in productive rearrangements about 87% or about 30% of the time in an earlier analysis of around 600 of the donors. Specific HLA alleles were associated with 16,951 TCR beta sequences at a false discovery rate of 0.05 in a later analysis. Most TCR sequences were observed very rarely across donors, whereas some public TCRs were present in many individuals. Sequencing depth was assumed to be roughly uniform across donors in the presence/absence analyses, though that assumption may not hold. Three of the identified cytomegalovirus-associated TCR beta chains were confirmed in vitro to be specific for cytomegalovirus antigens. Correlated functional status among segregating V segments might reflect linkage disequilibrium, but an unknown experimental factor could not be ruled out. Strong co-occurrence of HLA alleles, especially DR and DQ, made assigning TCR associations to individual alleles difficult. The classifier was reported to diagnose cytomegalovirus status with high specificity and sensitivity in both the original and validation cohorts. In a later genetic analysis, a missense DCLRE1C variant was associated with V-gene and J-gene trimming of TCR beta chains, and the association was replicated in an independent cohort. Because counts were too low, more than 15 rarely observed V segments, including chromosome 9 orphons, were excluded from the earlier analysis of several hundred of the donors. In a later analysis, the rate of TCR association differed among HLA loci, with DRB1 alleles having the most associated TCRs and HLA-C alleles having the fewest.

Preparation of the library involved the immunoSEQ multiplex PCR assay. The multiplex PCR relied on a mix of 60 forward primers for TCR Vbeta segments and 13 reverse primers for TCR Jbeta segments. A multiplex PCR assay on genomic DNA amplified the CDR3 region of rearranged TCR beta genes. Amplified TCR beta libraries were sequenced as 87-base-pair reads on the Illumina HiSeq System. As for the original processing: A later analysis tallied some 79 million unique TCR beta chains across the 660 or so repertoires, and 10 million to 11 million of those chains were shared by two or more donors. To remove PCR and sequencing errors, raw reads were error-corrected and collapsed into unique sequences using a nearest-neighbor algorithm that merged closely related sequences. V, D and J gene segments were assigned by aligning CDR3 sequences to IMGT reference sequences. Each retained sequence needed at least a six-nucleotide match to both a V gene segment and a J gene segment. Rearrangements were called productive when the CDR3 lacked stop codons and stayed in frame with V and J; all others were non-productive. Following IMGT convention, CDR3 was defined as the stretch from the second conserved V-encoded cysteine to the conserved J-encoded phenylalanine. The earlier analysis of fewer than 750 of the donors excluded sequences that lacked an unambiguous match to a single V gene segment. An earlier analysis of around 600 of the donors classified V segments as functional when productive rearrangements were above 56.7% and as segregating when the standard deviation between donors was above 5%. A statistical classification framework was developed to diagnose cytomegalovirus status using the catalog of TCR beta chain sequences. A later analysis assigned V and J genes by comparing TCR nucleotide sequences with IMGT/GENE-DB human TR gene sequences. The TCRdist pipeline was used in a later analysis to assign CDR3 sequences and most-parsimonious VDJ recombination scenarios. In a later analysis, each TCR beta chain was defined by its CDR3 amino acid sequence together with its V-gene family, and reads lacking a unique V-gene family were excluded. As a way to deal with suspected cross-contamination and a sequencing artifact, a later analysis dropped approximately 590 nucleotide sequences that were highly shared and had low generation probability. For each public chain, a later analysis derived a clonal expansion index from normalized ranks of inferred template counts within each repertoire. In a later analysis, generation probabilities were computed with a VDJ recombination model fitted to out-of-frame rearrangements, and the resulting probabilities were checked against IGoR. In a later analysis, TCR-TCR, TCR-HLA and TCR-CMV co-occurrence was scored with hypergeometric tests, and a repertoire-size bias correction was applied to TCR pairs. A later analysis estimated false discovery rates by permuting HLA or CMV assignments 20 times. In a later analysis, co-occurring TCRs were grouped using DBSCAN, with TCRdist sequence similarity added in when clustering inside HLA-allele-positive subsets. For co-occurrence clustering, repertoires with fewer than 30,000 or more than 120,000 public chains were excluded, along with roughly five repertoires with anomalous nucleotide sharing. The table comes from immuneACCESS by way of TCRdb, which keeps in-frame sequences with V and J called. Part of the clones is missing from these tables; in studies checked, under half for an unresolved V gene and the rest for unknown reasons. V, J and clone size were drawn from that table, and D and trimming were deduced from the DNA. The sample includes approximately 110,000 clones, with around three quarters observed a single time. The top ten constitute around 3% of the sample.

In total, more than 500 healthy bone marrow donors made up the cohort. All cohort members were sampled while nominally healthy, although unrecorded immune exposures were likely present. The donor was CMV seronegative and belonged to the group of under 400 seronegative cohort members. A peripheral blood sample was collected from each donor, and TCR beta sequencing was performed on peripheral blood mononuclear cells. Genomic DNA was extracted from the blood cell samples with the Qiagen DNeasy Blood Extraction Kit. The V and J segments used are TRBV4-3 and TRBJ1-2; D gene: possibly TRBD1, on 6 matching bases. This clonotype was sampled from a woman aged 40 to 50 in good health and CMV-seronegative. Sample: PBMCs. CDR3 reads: CASSQDPTGNYGYTF. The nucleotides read TGCGCCAGCAGCCAAGACCCAACAGGGAACTATGGCTACACCTTC.